This entry lists 20 T cell receptor beta chains sequenced from one sample in a study of identical twins. MiXCR, applied by TCRdb to the 5' RACE reads, yields one record per CDR3 protein. Of around 490,000 distinct CDR3 sequences listed, approximately 20% were seen once; the top ten hold about 0.48%. These records were also assigned to another study, of yellow fever vaccine responses in identical twins.

Sequenced material: CD4+ T cells sorted from blood. The receptors derive from a woman between 18 and 30 years old in good health.

The gene calls are TRBV6-1 and TRBJ2-5; 9 bases are a match to TRBD1. Trimming cost V 2 bases and J 3 bases; bases outside gene matches: 4. This CDR3 region has 15 residues. CDR1 and CDR2 from the germline V gene are MNHNS and SASEGT. As DNA, the CDR3 is TGTGCCAGCAGTGAACCTAGGACAGGGGAAGAGACCCAGTACTTC. Translating gives CASSEPRTGEETQYF.

The V gene is TRBV5-1, the J gene TRBJ2-3; tentative D call: TRBD2 (6 bases). CDR3 length equals 17 residues. The germline CDR1 and CDR2 sequences are SGHRS and YFSETQ. V shed 1 base and J shed 1 base, with 16 bases lying between them. DNA for the CDR3: TGCGCCAGCAGCTTGTTGCCCCGGGAGTTTCGCACAGATACGCAGTATTTT. Its protein product is CASSLLPREFRTDTQYF.

This clonotype has a handful of counts. This chain joins TRBV10-3 and TRBJ2-1, with 8 bases lining up with TRBD2. Germline V gene sequence: CDR1 ENHRY, CDR2 SYGVKD. The CDR3 runs to 17 residues. The ends lost 3 bases at V and 13 bases at J; junction bases unmatched: 20. This CDR3 reads CAISDPREHQAGVNQFF. Written as DNA, the CDR3 is TGTGCCATCAGTGACCCCAGGGAACACCAAGCGGGAGTTAATCAGTTCTTC.

The V call is TRBV2, the J call TRBJ2-4; D unclear. The CDR3 spans 15 residues. V lost 7 bases to trimming and J lost 0 bases, with 13 bases between them. The germline CDR1 and CDR2 sequences are SNHLY and FYNNEI. In DNA, the CDR3 is TGTGCCAGCAAGGCGGCTGTAATAGCCAAAAACATTCAGTACTTC. Translating gives CASKAAVIAKNIQYF.

The chain links TRBV12-3 or TRBV12-4 to TRBJ2-1; no definite D call. With 4 bases removed from V and 9 bases from J, the gap between germline ends came to 13 bases. CDR3 length: 13 amino acids. As DNA, the CDR3 is TGTGCCAGCAGTTGGAGTAGGGAAGGTGAGCAGTTCTTC. It specifies CASSWSREGEQFF.

The rearrangement links TRBV20-1 to TRBJ1-1; D is ambiguous. The CDR3 spans 13 residues. Trimming stripped 4 bases from V and 6 bases from J, with 15 bases between. In germline, CDR1 is DFQATT, CDR2 SNEGSKA (reference sequence). The CDR3 protein is CSAKEAVRAEAFF. The DNA of the CDR3 is TGCAGTGCTAAGGAGGCCGTGCGCGCTGAAGCTTTCTTT.

This clonotype was observed a handful of times. This rearrangement joins TRBV6-5 to TRBJ2-2; TRBD1 aligns across 10 bases. Germline CDR1 is MNHEY and CDR2 is SVGAGI. The trim removed 4 bases at V and 1 base at J, leaving 0 bases unmatched. The CDR3 sequence is 15 residues long. The CDR3 coding sequence is TGTGCCAGCAGTTGGGACAGGGGGAACACCGGGGAGCTGTTTTTT. Translation: CASSWDRGNTGELFF.

In its sample, this clonotype was seen a few times. The rearrangement uses TRBV7-9 and TRBJ2-6; D remains ambiguous. The V gene lost 1 base and the J gene lost 0 bases, with 7 bases spanning the gap. The length of the CDR3 is 16 residues. The germline CDR1 and CDR2 sequences are SEHNR and FQNEAQ (reference sequence). In DNA form, the CDR3 reads TGTGCCAGCAGCTTAGTTCTGTTCTCTGGGGCCAACGTCCTGACTTTC. It codes for CASSLVLFSGANVLTF.

In this sample, this clonotype turned up a few times. The chain combines TRBV19 with TRBJ2-5, with a weak D call TRBD2 (7 bases). V was trimmed by 1 base and J by 5 bases, leaving 14 bases between them. In germline, CDR1 is LNHDA, CDR2 SQIVND (reference sequence). This CDR3 is built from 15 residues. The CDR3 protein is CASSIVPGGKETQYF. CDR3 DNA sequence: TGTGCCAGTAGTATAGTTCCGGGGGGCAAGGAGACCCAGTACTTC.

The chain employs TRBV2 and TRBJ1-1; D uncertain. This CDR3 spans 16 amino acids. V lost 5 bases and J lost 3, with 19 bases in between. In germline, CDR1 is SNHLY, CDR2 FYNNEI. DNA of the CDR3: TGTGCCAGCAGTAAAACCCGAGGACTTGGGGACACTGAAGCTTTCTTT. Encoded protein: CASSKTRGLGDTEAFF.

This clonotype was seen a handful of times. The chain links TRBV10-3 to TRBJ2-7; D remains ambiguous. Germline V gene data show CDR1 as ENHRY and CDR2 as SYGVKD. This CDR3 contains 12 residues. V was cut by 6 bases and J by 6 bases, with 12 bases left in between. CDR3 in DNA: TGTGCCATCAGCCCCCGATACGGCGAGCAGTACTTC. Residues: CAISPRYGEQYF.

This clonotype came up a few times. The chain couples TRBV10-3 to TRBJ2-1; 13 bases line up with TRBD2. The CDR3 sequence is 21 residues long. The ends lost 7 bases at V and 8 bases at J; junction bases unmatched: 26. Germline V gene lookup returns CDR1 ENHRY and CDR2 SYGVKD. CDR3 region: CAINEHPGTSGNNARLDEQFF. For the CDR3, the DNA is TGTGCCATCAACGAACATCCCGGGACTAGCGGGAATAACGCCAGGTTGGATGAGCAGTTCTTC.

The chain couples TRBV7-2 to TRBJ1-5, with TRBD1 as a possible D gene (5 bases). The CDR3 contains 15 residues. Germline V lookup: CDR1 SGHTA, CDR2 FQGNSA. Trimming took off 0 bases at V and 5 bases at J, with 11 bases between the two ends. CDR3 in amino acids: CASSLAAGPYQPQHF. The CDR3 DNA follows: TGTGCCAGCAGCTTAGCGGCGGGGCCCTATCAGCCCCAGCATTTT. Together with reference TRBV7-2 and TRBJ1-5, the CDR3 gives the full variable domain: GAGVSQSPSNKVTEKGKDVELRCDPISGHTALYWYRQSLGQGLEFLIYFQGNSAPDKSGLPSDRFSAERTGGSVSTLTIQRTQQEDSAVYLCASSLAAGPYQPQHFGDGTRLSIL.

The chain recombines TRBV10-3 with TRBJ2-3; D unclear. Between the trimmed V and J ends, which lost 2 bases and 2 bases, there was a span of 5 bases. The germline gives CDR1 ENHRY, CDR2 SYGVKD. The CDR3 spans 13 residues. Here the CDR3 reads CAISEGYTDTQYF. CDR3 DNA: TGTGCCATCAGTGAGGGCTACACAGATACGCAGTATTTT.

J is TRBJ2-1 and V is TRBV24-1; 9 bases agree with TRBD2. The ends lost 6 bases at V and 7 bases at J; junction bases unmatched: 9. Germline V gene lookup returns CDR1 KGHDR and CDR2 SFDVKD. The CDR3 length is 15 residues. CDR3 nucleotide sequence: TGTGCCACCAGTCACGCGGGAGGGGGGAAAAATGAGCAGTTCTTC. Its protein is CATSHAGGGKNEQFF.

A single count supports this clonotype. The rearrangement uses TRBV4-1 and TRBJ2-5; D gene ambiguous. CDR3 length equals 13 residues. Trimming removed 0 bases from V and 1 base from J, with 3 bases in between. Germline V lookup: CDR1 MGHRA, CDR2 YSYEKL. CDR3 sequence (DNA): TGCGCCAGCAGCCAAGAATCCCAAGAGACCCAGTACTTC. Its protein is CASSQESQETQYF.

V gene TRBV20-1 combines with J gene TRBJ2-2; TRBD2 matches 7 bases. Germline-derived CDR1 and CDR2 are DFQATT and SNEGSKA (reference sequence). The CDR3 is 15 amino acids. V shed 0 bases, J shed 0 bases, and the junction held 1 base outside the gene matches. The CDR3 region has the DNA TGCAGTGCTAGAGATCTAGCGGCGAACACCGGGGAGCTGTTTTTT. This encodes CSARDLAANTGELFF.

The rearrangement links TRBV4-1 to TRBJ2-4; a possible D gene is TRBD2 (5 bases). The V end was cut by 0 bases, the J end by 4 bases, with 13 bases between. The CDR3 length is 16 residues. CDR1 is MGHRA and CDR2 is YSYEKL in the germline V gene. The DNA for the CDR3 is TGCGCCAGCAGCCAAGATCACTGGACTCAGAAAAACATTCAGTACTTC. Translation gives CASSQDHWTQKNIQYF.

Only a few counts were recorded for this clonotype. V usage is TRBV6-1 and J usage is TRBJ1-6; 8 bases map to TRBD1. The CDR3 is made up of 15 amino acids. Trimming at V came to 7 bases and at J to 10 bases, leaving 12 bases not matched to a gene. Germline values: CDR1 MNHNS, CDR2 SASEGT. CDR3 coding DNA: TGTGCCAGCATACCAGGGGGCAACGTTCAGTCACCCCTCCACTTT. This gives the protein CASIPGGNVQSPLHF.

CDR3 in amino acids: CAIRGRQETQYF. The CDR3 DNA reads TGTGCCATCAGGGGTAGACAAGAGACCCAGTACTTC. The chain has TRBV10-3 and TRBJ2-5; unclear D gene. The CDR3 consists of 12 residues. The germline V gene encodes CDR1 ENHRY and CDR2 SYGVKD. With 6 bases removed from V and 2 bases from J, the gap between germline ends came to 7 bases.